This entry lists 30 T cell receptor beta chains sequenced from one sample in a study of PD-1 blockade in classical Hodgkin lymphoma. Profiling relied on immunoSEQ multiplex PCR, and the TCRdb table lists in-frame clones only, not all of them. The table includes about 110,000 clones, approximately 90% detected once. Relapse after autologous stem cell transplantation occurred in every patient, and brentuximab vedotin exposure varied. The sequencing used peripheral blood mononuclear cells (PBMCs), collected before the second cycle of nivolumab. The receptors here all came from a human donor with classical Hodgkin lymphoma.

J is TRBJ1-1 and V is TRBV5-6, with D unclear. V was shortened by 4 bases and J by 1 base, with 11 bases between the two germline ends. The germline V gene has CDR1 SGHDT and CDR2 YYEEEE. The CDR3 sequence is 14 residues long. The CDR3 is CASSLFLSNTEAFF. The CDR3 nucleotides are TGTGCCAGCAGCCTATTCCTTTCGAACACTGAAGCTTTCTTT.

This chain links TRBV5-1 with TRBJ1-3, with a possible D match to TRBD1 (5 bases). Germline CDR1 and CDR2: SGHRS and YFSETQ. The length of the CDR3 is 15 residues. The V end was cut by 3 bases, the J end by 0 bases, with 10 bases between. CDR3 sequence (DNA): TGCGCCAGCAGCTCAACAGGAAACTCTGGAAACACCATATATTTT. Encoded protein: CASSSTGNSGNTIYF.

The rearrangement links TRBV11-2 to TRBJ2-5; 7 bases line up with TRBD1. V was clipped by 5 bases and J by 2 bases; unmatched bases: 11. Per the germline V gene, CDR1 is SGHAT and CDR2 is FQNNGV. The CDR3 sequence is 16 residues long. The CDR3 sequence is CASSPSPRGLQETQYF. DNA of the CDR3: TGTGCCAGCAGCCCGTCCCCGAGGGGGCTGCAAGAGACCCAGTACTTC.

The V call is TRBV18, the J call TRBJ2-7, with no clear D. Trimming pared 5 bases from V and 6 bases from J, leaving 17 bases between. Per the germline V gene, CDR1 is KGHSH and CDR2 is LQKENI. The CDR3 sequence is 14 residues long. The CDR3 here is CASSTTPGPSEQYF. The CDR3 nucleotides read TGTGCCAGCTCAACCACCCCGGGCCCCTCCGAGCAGTACTTC.

The gene calls are TRBV19 and TRBJ2-1; 12 bases are a match to TRBD2. This CDR3 comprises 17 residues. With V trimmed by 5 bases and J by 0 bases, 5 bases remained unmatched. From germline, CDR1 is LNHDA and CDR2 SQIVND (reference sequence). Here the CDR3 reads CASSATSGSLSYNEQFF. As DNA, the CDR3 is TGTGCCAGTAGTGCGACTAGCGGGAGTCTCTCCTACAATGAGCAGTTCTTC.

The chain employs TRBV19 and TRBJ1-5; D unresolved. Trimming stripped 2 bases from V and 1 base from J, with 6 bases between. The CDR3 runs to 14 residues. Germline V CDR1 and CDR2: LNHDA, SQIVND (reference sequence). Here the CDR3 reads CASSITGSNQPQHF. The CDR3 DNA is TGTGCCAGTAGTATAACGGGCAGCAATCAGCCCCAGCATTTT.

The chain combines TRBV28 with TRBJ1-2; TRBD1 aligns across 7 bases. J was trimmed by 4 bases and V by 9 bases; bases with no gene match: 11. CDR3 length: 14 residues. Germline V gene data show CDR1 as MDHEN and CDR2 as SYDVKM. CDR3 nucleotide sequence: TGTGCCAGTACTAAAGGGGGCGCGGGCTATGGCTACACCTTC. Amino acid sequence: CASTKGGAGYGYTF.

The chain couples TRBV4-3 to TRBJ2-5, with D possibly matching TRBD1 (5 bases). CDR1 and CDR2 from the germline V gene are LGHNA and YSLEER. Between the trimmed V and J ends, which lost 4 bases and 0 bases, there was a span of 6 bases. The CDR3 loop spans 13 amino acids. CDR3 DNA sequence: TGCGCCAGCAGCCGACAGAACCAAGAGACCCAGTACTTC. Translated: CASSRQNQETQYF.

The rearrangement joins TRBV28 to TRBJ2-7; 8 bases are a match to TRBD1. The length of the CDR3 is 17 residues. V was pared by 1 base and J by 1 base, with 9 bases of the junction left unmatched. Germline V lookup: CDR1 MDHEN, CDR2 SYDVKM. CDR3 protein: CASSLFSRQGLSYEQYF. CDR3 nucleotides: TGTGCCAGCAGTTTATTTTCGCGACAGGGGCTTTCCTACGAGCAGTACTTC.

V gene TRBV19 combines with J gene TRBJ2-2; D ambiguous. V lost 3 bases and J 2 bases, leaving 7 bases between the germline ends. Germline CDR1 reads LNHDA; CDR2 reads SQIVND (reference sequence). The CDR3 covers 14 residues. CDR3 sequence: CASSIAENTGELFF. The CDR3 DNA reads TGTGCCAGTAGTATCGCGGAAAACACCGGGGAGCTGTTTTTT.

The J gene is TRBJ1-1, the V gene TRBV27; D perhaps matches TRBD1 (5 bases). CDR3 length: 14 residues. The germline V gene has CDR1 MNHEY and CDR2 SMNVEV (reference sequence). Trimming left V 6 bases short and J 2 bases short, with 13 bases between. The CDR3 region has the DNA TGTGCCAGCAGCCGAGGGGCGGTAAACACTGAAGCTTTCTTT. It codes for CASSRGAVNTEAFF.

The V gene is TRBV29-1, the J gene TRBJ2-5; TRBD2 agrees at 12 bases. Germline CDR1 is SQVTM and CDR2 is ANQGSEA. The ends lost 6 bases at V and 4 bases at J; junction bases unmatched: 3. The CDR3 contains 13 residues. The DNA of the CDR3 is TGCAGCGTGCGGACTAGCGGGATAGAGACCCAGTACTTC. Translation: CSVRTSGIETQYF. Variable domain in full (rest from reference TRBV29-1 and TRBJ2-5): SAVISQKPSRDICQRGTSLTIQCQVDSQVTMMFWYRQQPGQSLTLIATANQGSEATYESGFVIDKFPISRPNLTFSTLTVSNMSPEDSSIYLCSVRTSGIETQYFGPGTRLLVL.

The V gene is TRBV30, the J gene TRBJ1-1; D gene ambiguous. This CDR3 has 12 residues. V lost 2 bases, J lost 2 bases, and 6 bases lay in between. Looked up from germline, CDR1 is GTSNPN and CDR2 is SVGIG (reference sequence). The CDR3 reads CAWSISNTEAFF. The CDR3 coding sequence is TGTGCCTGGAGTATATCCAACACTGAAGCTTTCTTT.

This chain connects TRBV28 to TRBJ1-1, with D uncertain. The CDR3 sequence is 16 residues long. Germline loops: CDR1 MDHEN, CDR2 SYDVKM. Trimming cost V 5 bases and J 0 bases, with 16 bases left between them. The CDR3: CASSPLATAMNTEAFF. The CDR3 DNA reads TGTGCCAGCAGTCCTCTCGCGACGGCAATGAACACTGAAGCTTTCTTT.

Remarks on this clone: The same CDR3 is also encoded by other DNA sequences in this sample. The V gene is TRBV6-5, the J gene TRBJ1-5; no clear D gene. V gave up 3 bases and J gave up 3 bases, with 6 bases separating them. The CDR3 is made up of 13 amino acids. Germline CDR1 is MNHEY and CDR2 is SVGAGI. This CDR3 reads CASSYGPNQPQHF. CDR3 nucleotide sequence: TGTGCCAGCAGTTATGGCCCCAATCAGCCCCAGCATTTT.

This rearrangement joins TRBV15 to TRBJ2-2, with 7 bases aligning to TRBD1. There are 20 residues in the CDR3. Germline CDR1 LNHNV, CDR2 YYDKDF (reference sequence). Trimming cost V 0 bases and J 1 base; bases outside gene matches: 14. CDR3 protein: CATSRDSRGKGTGNTGELFF. In DNA form, the CDR3 reads TGTGCCACCAGCAGAGATAGCAGGGGGAAGGGGACGGGGAACACCGGGGAGCTGTTTTTT.

This clone was counted only a few times. The chain joins TRBV19 to TRBJ1-2; 7 bases are a match to TRBD1. CDR1 is LNHDA and CDR2 is SQIVND in the germline V gene (reference sequence). V lost 2 bases and J lost 4; bases outside the gene matches: 4. This CDR3 is 14 amino acids long. DNA for the CDR3: TGTGCCAGTAGTATAACAGGGGACCCCTATGGCTACACCTTC. Translation: CASSITGDPYGYTF.

This chain connects TRBV5-1 to TRBJ1-4; D is unclear. Germline assignment: CDR1 SGHRS and CDR2 YFSETQ. V gave up 0 bases and J gave up 2 bases, with 11 bases separating them. This CDR3 region has 16 residues. CDR3 loop: CASSLDGSGTNEKLFF. In DNA, the CDR3 is TGCGCCAGCAGCTTGGACGGGTCGGGCACTAATGAAAAACTGTTTTTT.

The rearrangement joins TRBV28 to TRBJ1-2; D unresolved. The CDR3 loop spans 12 amino acids. CDR1 and CDR2 (germline): MDHEN, SYDVKM. Trimming took off 6 bases at V and 7 bases at J, with 12 bases between the two ends. The CDR3 sequence: CASSPDRLGYTF. CDR3 coding DNA: TGTGCCAGCAGCCCCGACCGTCTTGGCTACACCTTC.

This clone was seen once. The chain links TRBV5-6 to TRBJ1-2; 7 nucleotides align to TRBD1. After removal of 4 bases from V and 4 bases from J, the junction contained 7 bases not matched to a gene. CDR1 SGHDT and CDR2 YYEEEE come from the germline V gene. The CDR3 contains 14 residues. CDR3 residues: CASSPGTAVYGYTF. For the CDR3, the DNA is TGTGCCAGCAGCCCCGGGACAGCAGTCTATGGCTACACCTTC.

This clone was recorded once. The chain carries TRBV5-4 and TRBJ2-7; 11 positions match TRBD2. CDR1 is SGHNT and CDR2 is YYREEE in the germline V gene (reference sequence). The CDR3 length is 15 residues. The trim removed 3 bases at V and 2 bases at J, leaving 4 bases unmatched. CDR3 coding DNA: TGTGCCAGCAGCTCAGGGACTAGCGGAGCCTACGAGCAGTACTTC. Translated: CASSSGTSGAYEQYF. Full variable domain (outside the CDR3, taken from reference TRBV5-4 and TRBJ2-7): ETGVTQSPTHLIKTRGQQVTLRCSSQSGHNTVSWYQQALGQGPQFIFQYYREEENGRGNFPPRFSGLQFPNYSSELNVNALELDDSALYLCASSSGTSGAYEQYFGPGTRLTVT.

The chain is built from TRBV5-6 and TRBJ2-7; a possible D gene is TRBD1 (6 bases). Germline lookup yields CDR1 SGHDT and CDR2 YYEEEE. Trimming removed 4 bases from V and 3 bases from J, with 20 bases in between. The CDR3 is made up of 16 amino acids. The CDR3 sequence: CASSPDFAGALYEQYF. The CDR3 DNA sequence: TGTGCCAGCAGCCCCGACTTCGCAGGGGCCCTCTACGAGCAGTACTTC.

This rearrangement joins TRBV7-2 to TRBJ2-5, with D possibly TRBD2 on 5 matching bases. Trimming took off 2 bases at V and 4 bases at J, with 14 bases between the two ends. Germline CDR1 reads SGHTA; CDR2 reads FQGNSA. The CDR3 covers 15 residues. CDR3 sequence reads: CASSLSGPNPETQYF. CDR3 sequence (DNA): TGTGCCAGCAGCTTAAGCGGCCCGAACCCAGAGACCCAGTACTTC.

The genes are TRBV6-5 and TRBJ1-5; D gene ambiguous. The ends were cut back, 2 bases at V and 4 bases at J, with 12 bases in the middle. Germline CDR1 and CDR2: MNHEY and SVGAGI. The CDR3 has 15 residues. The CDR3 sequence is CASSYGRGFNQPQHF. The CDR3 region has the DNA TGTGCCAGCAGTTACGGTCGGGGTTTTAATCAGCCCCAGCATTTT.

V gene TRBV5-1 combines with J gene TRBJ2-1; D possibly corresponds to TRBD2 (6 bases). CDR1 and CDR2 from the germline V gene are SGHRS and YFSETQ. V lost 2 bases and J 5 bases, leaving 11 bases between the germline ends. This CDR3 spans 14 amino acids. CDR3 in amino acids: CASSFVERDNEQFF. Written as DNA, the CDR3 is TGCGCCAGCAGCTTTGTGGAGCGGGACAATGAGCAGTTCTTC.

This clone was seen just once. V usage is TRBV2 and J usage is TRBJ1-2; 7 bases line up with TRBD1. V trimming: 4 bases; J trimming: 2 bases; junction bases outside the gene matches: 4. Germline lookup yields CDR1 SNHLY and CDR2 FYNNEI. The CDR3 spans 14 residues. The CDR3 DNA reads as TGTGCCAGCAGTGCGACGACAGGGAACTATGGCTACACCTTC. Protein sequence: CASSATTGNYGYTF.

This clone appeared a single time. Other nucleotide sequences in the sample specify the same CDR3. V is TRBV18 and J is TRBJ2-1, with 7 bases fitting TRBD2. CDR3 length equals 17 residues. The germline gives CDR1 KGHSH, CDR2 LQKENI. J lost 2 bases, V lost 4 bases, and 11 bases had no gene match. CDR3 sequence reads: CASSLTLRGTTYNEQFF. The DNA for the CDR3 is TGTGCCAGCTCACTGACGCTGCGCGGGACTACCTACAATGAGCAGTTCTTC.

This clone has just one count. This chain connects TRBV19 to TRBJ1-5; perhaps TRBD1 as D (6 bases). The V and J ends lost 4 bases and 2 bases respectively, with 12 bases between them. Germline V gives CDR1 LNHDA, CDR2 SQIVND (reference sequence). The CDR3 is 15 residues long. The CDR3 DNA reads as TGTGCCAGTAGTACGGCAGGGGCTCGCAATCAGCCCCAGCATTTT. It translates to CASSTAGARNQPQHF.

This chain links TRBV5-1 with TRBJ1-1; D call uncertain. Trimming stripped 0 bases from V and 8 bases from J, with 8 bases between. The germline gives CDR1 SGHRS, CDR2 YFSETQ. The CDR3 consists of 12 residues. The CDR3 nucleotides are TGCGCCAGCAGCTTGGTAGGAAAGGAAGCTTTCTTT. Translation: CASSLVGKEAFF.

The J gene is TRBJ1-2, the V gene TRBV19; tentatively, D is TRBD1 (6 bases). Germline CDR1 is LNHDA and CDR2 is SQIVND (reference sequence). The length of the CDR3 is 17 residues. The ends were cut back, 1 base at V and 8 bases at J, with 23 bases in the middle. The CDR3 is CASSIGGGTGYPGGYTF. The DNA of the CDR3 is TGTGCCAGTAGTATAGGAGGGGGAACAGGGTACCCCGGCGGCTACACCTTC.